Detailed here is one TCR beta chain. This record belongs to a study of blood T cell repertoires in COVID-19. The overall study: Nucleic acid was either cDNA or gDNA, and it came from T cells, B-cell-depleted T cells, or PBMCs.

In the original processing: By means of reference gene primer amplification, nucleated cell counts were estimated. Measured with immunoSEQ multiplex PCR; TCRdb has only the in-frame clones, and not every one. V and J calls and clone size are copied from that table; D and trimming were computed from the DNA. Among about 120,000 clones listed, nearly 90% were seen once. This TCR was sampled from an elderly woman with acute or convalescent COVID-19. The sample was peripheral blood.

CDR3 sequence (DNA): TGTGCCAGCAGTTCCGGGACTAGCGGGATCAACTACCCCTACGAGCAGTACTTC. It encodes CASSSGTSGINYPYEQYF. The V call is TRBV2, the J call TRBJ2-7, with 13 bases aligning to TRBD2. Looked up from germline, CDR1 is SNHLY and CDR2 is FYNNEI. V lost 5 bases and J lost 2; bases outside the gene matches: 12. The CDR3 covers 18 residues. Complete variable domain (other parts from reference TRBV2 and TRBJ2-7): EPEVTQTPSHQVTQMGQEVILRCVPISNHLYFYWYRQILGQKVEFLVSFYNNEISEKSEIFDDQFSVERPDGSNFTLKIRSTKLEDSAMYFCASSSGTSGINYPYEQYFGPGTRLTVT.